The 17 T cell receptor beta chains given below trace back to one sample, sequenced in a study of T cells in Graves' hyperthyroidism and ophthalmopathy. Amplified TCR beta CDR3 regions derived from RNA transcripts. TCR CDR3 regions were first amplified by RT-PCR with HTBI primers. TCRdb reprocessed the multiplex PCR reads with MiXCR, giving one entry per CDR3 protein. The sample records approximately 370,000 distinct CDR3 sequences, about a sixth being singletons. Sequenced material: blood. Receptor source: a woman in her 30s with Graves' hyperthyroidism that later progressed to Graves' ophthalmopathy.

This clonotype has at least ten counts. The chain joins TRBV5-6 to TRBJ1-3; TRBD1 agrees at 7 bases. The CDR3 loop spans 16 amino acids. From germline, CDR1 is SGHDT and CDR2 YYEEEE. V was clipped by 4 bases and J by 0 bases; unmatched bases: 7. The CDR3 loop is CASSEQGIGSGNTIYF. Written as DNA, the CDR3 is TGTGCCAGCAGCGAACAGGGGATAGGCTCTGGAAACACCATATATTTT.

About this clonotype itself: This could be a read error, since a much larger clone is one nucleotide away. The chain employs TRBV5-1 and TRBJ2-7, with 8 bases matching TRBD2. Unmatched junction bases numbered 9, after V lost 0 bases and J lost 7 bases. The CDR3 is made up of 15 amino acids. The germline CDR1 and CDR2 sequences are SGHRS and YFSETQ. This CDR3 reads CASSLVAGGLNEQYF. Here the CDR3 DNA reads TGCGCCAGCAGCTTGGTGGCGGGGGGCCTCAATGAGCAGTACTTC.

This clonotype has just a few counts. The J gene is TRBJ2-1, the V gene TRBV18, with TRBD1 as a possible D gene (5 bases). The ends were cut back, 0 bases at V and 7 bases at J, with 10 bases in the middle. Germline lookup yields CDR1 KGHSH and CDR2 LQKENI. The CDR3 has 14 residues. As DNA, the CDR3 is TGTGCCAGCTCACCACCCAGGTCAGGGAATGAGCAGTTCTTC. This gives the protein CASSPPRSGNEQFF.

This clonotype was counted between two and nine times. The rearrangement links TRBV20-1 to TRBJ2-7; D may be TRBD2 (5 bases). V lost 5 bases and J 0 bases, leaving 14 bases between the germline ends. The germline gives CDR1 DFQATT, CDR2 SNEGSKA (reference sequence). CDR3 length: 14 residues. The CDR3 reads CSAETRALSYEQYF. The CDR3 DNA sequence: TGCAGTGCTGAGACGCGGGCCCTCTCCTACGAGCAGTACTTC.

This chain joins TRBV10-3 and TRBJ1-4; possibly TRBD1 for D (5 bases). Germline V CDR1 and CDR2: ENHRY, SYGVKD. Trimming took off 10 bases at V and 3 bases at J, with 12 bases between the two ends. This CDR3 spans 13 amino acids. As DNA, the CDR3 is TGTGCCACCCGACAGAAGCCTAATGAAAAACTGTTTTTT. As protein: CATRQKPNEKLFF.

The sample holds a few counts of this clonotype. The genes are TRBV28 and TRBJ2-2; possibly TRBD2 for D (5 bases). The length of the CDR3 is 15 residues. CDR1 and CDR2 (germline): MDHEN, SYDVKM. V was cut by 1 base and J by 0 bases, with 6 bases left in between. The CDR3 loop reads CASSLSGTNTGELFF. CDR3 DNA: TGTGCCAGCAGTTTATCCGGGACGAACACCGGGGAGCTGTTTTTT. Full variable domain (remainder filled in from reference TRBV28 and TRBJ2-2): DVKVTQSSRYLVKRTGEKVFLECVQDMDHENMFWYRQDPGLGLRLIYFSYDVKMKEKGDIPEGYSVSREKKERFSLILESASTNQTSMYLCASSLSGTNTGELFFGEGSRLTVL.

This clonotype was picked up many times. This chain joins TRBV20-1 and TRBJ2-7; the D call may be TRBD1 or TRBD2 (5 bases each). CDR1 and CDR2 (germline): DFQATT, SNEGSKA (reference sequence). V shed 6 bases and J shed 3 bases, with 21 bases lying between them. The CDR3 is made up of 15 amino acids. The CDR3 region is CSARVRDRRIYEQYF. CDR3 in DNA: TGCAGTGCGCGAGTCCGGGACCGAAGAATCTACGAGCAGTACTTC.

In this sample, this clonotype turned up many times. This chain links TRBV7-9 with TRBJ2-7, with D tentatively TRBD1 (6 bases). This CDR3 has 14 residues. The V end was cut by 7 bases, the J end by 3 bases, with 16 bases between. The V gene's germline CDR1 is SEHNR and CDR2 FQNEAQ (reference sequence). The CDR3 here is CASNQMGQHYEQYF. The CDR3 DNA reads TGTGCCAGCAACCAAATGGGACAACACTACGAGCAGTACTTC.

On this clonotype itself: It may be a read error: a sequence one base away is much more abundant. The chain has TRBV6-9 and TRBJ2-3, with 9 nucleotides matching TRBD2. The germline V gene encodes CDR1 MNHGY and CDR2 SVAAGI. This CDR3 spans 14 amino acids. For the CDR3, the DNA is TGCGCCAGCAGCGATAGCGGGAGTCGGGATACGCAGTATTTT. Translating it yields CASSDSGSRDTQYF.

J is TRBJ1-1 and V is TRBV6-6; D unresolved. Germline V gene sequence: CDR1 MNHNY, CDR2 SVGAGI (reference sequence). Trimming left V 0 bases short and J 4 bases short, with 12 bases between. The length of the CDR3 is 15 residues. This chain's CDR3 is CASSYSPSLGTEAFF. The CDR3 DNA sequence: TGTGCCAGCAGTTACTCACCCTCTTTGGGCACTGAAGCTTTCTTT.

This clonotype appeared many times. V is TRBV19 and J is TRBJ1-1; a possible D gene is TRBD1 (6 bases). Per germline, CDR1 LNHDA and CDR2 SQIVND (reference sequence). This CDR3 spans 14 amino acids. The germline V and J ends were trimmed by 4 bases and 2 bases, with 11 bases remaining between them. The CDR3 reads CASSTGVGNTEAFF. CDR3 nucleotides: TGTGCCAGTAGTACAGGGGTGGGAAACACTGAAGCTTTCTTT.

This clonotype was seen a few times. The V and J genes are TRBV30 and TRBJ1-2; D not resolved. Trimming removed 4 bases from V and 6 bases from J, with 6 bases in between. CDR3 length equals 10 residues. Looked up from germline, CDR1 is GTSNPN and CDR2 is SVGIG (reference sequence). The CDR3 coding sequence is TGTGCCTGGAACAGCGATGGCTACACCTTC. It encodes CAWNSDGYTF.

This clonotype was observed a few times. V and J are TRBV3-1 and TRBJ1-2; maybe TRBD1 (6 bases). Germline V lookup: CDR1 LGHDT, CDR2 YNNKEL (reference sequence). This CDR3 spans 11 amino acids. With 4 bases removed from V and 8 bases from J, the gap between germline ends came to 8 bases. This CDR3 is CASSLGTGYTF. The CDR3 nucleotides read TGTGCCAGCAGCCTTGGGACAGGCTACACCTTC.

This clonotype was observed at least ten times. The J gene is TRBJ2-7, the V gene TRBV28, with a weak D call TRBD1 (5 bases). Per germline, CDR1 MDHEN and CDR2 SYDVKM. The V end lost 3 bases, the J end lost 2 bases, and 14 bases lay between the germline ends. The CDR3 contains 15 residues. The chain's CDR3 is CASSFLGPSTYEQYF. The CDR3 DNA sequence: TGTGCCAGCAGTTTTCTGGGGCCGTCTACCTACGAGCAGTACTTC.

This clonotype was observed a few times. The chain is built from TRBV4-2 and TRBJ2-7; D gene uncertain. The CDR3 totals 15 residues. Germline CDR1 reads LGHNA; CDR2 reads YNFKEQ. V lost 0 bases to trimming and J lost 0 bases, with 9 bases between them. The CDR3 spells CASSQDWRSSYEQYF. The DNA of the CDR3 is TGTGCCAGCAGCCAAGATTGGCGCAGCTCCTACGAGCAGTACTTC.

This clonotype was observed many times. This chain links TRBV20-1 with TRBJ2-3; 7 bases are a match to TRBD2. The CDR3 consists of 13 residues. Germline CDR1 reads DFQATT; CDR2 reads SNEGSKA (reference sequence). V lost 5 bases to trimming and J lost 4 bases; unmatched junction nucleotides: 6. The CDR3 reads CSAGGGWADTQYF. CDR3 bases: TGCAGTGCTGGGGGGGGTTGGGCAGATACGCAGTATTTT.

At least ten counts were recorded for this clonotype. The V and J genes are TRBV2 and TRBJ1-3; a possible D gene is TRBD1 (6 bases). The CDR3 has 15 amino acids. Trimming left V 3 bases short and J 2 bases short, with 11 bases between. Germline V gene data show CDR1 as SNHLY and CDR2 as FYNNEI. CDR3 protein: CASSDYTGTGNTIYF. CDR3 bases: TGTGCCAGCAGTGACTACACAGGGACTGGAAACACCATATATTTT. The full variable domain, completed using reference TRBV2 and TRBJ1-3, is EPEVTQTPSHQVTQMGQEVILRCVPISNHLYFYWYRQILGQKVEFLVSFYNNEISEKSEIFDDQFSVERPDGSNFTLKIRSTKLEDSAMYFCASSDYTGTGNTIYFGEGSWLTVV.